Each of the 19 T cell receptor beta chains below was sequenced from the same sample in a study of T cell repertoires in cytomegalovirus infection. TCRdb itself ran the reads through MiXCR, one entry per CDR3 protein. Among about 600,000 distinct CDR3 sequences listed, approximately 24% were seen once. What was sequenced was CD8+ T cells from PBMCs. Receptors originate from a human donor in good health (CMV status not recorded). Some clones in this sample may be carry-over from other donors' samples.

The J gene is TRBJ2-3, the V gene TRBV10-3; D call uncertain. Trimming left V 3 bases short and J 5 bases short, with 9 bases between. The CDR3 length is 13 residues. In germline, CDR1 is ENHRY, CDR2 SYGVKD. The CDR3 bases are TGTGCCATCAGTGACGGTGGCATAGATACGCAGTATTTT. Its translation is CAISDGGIDTQYF.

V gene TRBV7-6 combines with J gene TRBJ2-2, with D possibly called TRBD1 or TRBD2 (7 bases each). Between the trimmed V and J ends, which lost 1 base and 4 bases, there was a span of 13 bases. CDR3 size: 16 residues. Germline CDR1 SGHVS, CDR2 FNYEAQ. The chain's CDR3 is CASSLGPRGGTGELFF. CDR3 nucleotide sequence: TGTGCCAGCAGCTTAGGCCCCAGGGGGGGCACCGGGGAGCTGTTTTTT.

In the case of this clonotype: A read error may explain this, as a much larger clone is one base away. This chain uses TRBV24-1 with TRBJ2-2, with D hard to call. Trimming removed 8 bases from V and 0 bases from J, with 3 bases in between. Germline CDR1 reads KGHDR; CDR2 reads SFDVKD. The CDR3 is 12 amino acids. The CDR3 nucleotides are TGTGCCACCATTTCGAACACCGGGGAGCTGTTTTTT. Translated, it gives CATISNTGELFF.

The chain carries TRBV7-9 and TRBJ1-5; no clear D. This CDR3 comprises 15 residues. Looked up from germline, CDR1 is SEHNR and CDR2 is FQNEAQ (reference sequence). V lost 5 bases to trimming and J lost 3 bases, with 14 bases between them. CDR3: CASSPFQGLNQPQHF. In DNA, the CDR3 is TGTGCCAGCAGCCCCTTTCAAGGGCTCAATCAGCCCCAGCATTTT.

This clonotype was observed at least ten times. The CDR3 sequence is CASSLARGGQPQHF. Here the CDR3 DNA reads TGTGCCAGCAGCTTGGCCCGGGGGGGGCAGCCCCAGCATTTT. This sequence joins TRBV7-2 and TRBJ1-5, with D tentatively TRBD1 (5 bases). The CDR3 totals 14 residues. V was clipped by 3 bases and J by 7 bases, with 13 bases between them. Germline V gene data show CDR1 as SGHTA and CDR2 as FQGNSA.

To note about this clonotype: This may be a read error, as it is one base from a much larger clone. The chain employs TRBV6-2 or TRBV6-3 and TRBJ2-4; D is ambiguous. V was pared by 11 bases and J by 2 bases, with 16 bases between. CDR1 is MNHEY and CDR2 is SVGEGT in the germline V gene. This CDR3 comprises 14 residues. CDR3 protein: CAGKPGSSKNIQYF. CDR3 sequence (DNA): TGTGCCGGCAAGCCCGGCAGTTCCAAAAACATTCAGTACTTC.

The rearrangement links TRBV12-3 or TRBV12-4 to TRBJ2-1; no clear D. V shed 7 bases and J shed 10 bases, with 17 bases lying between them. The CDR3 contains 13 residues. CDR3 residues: CASTQHRLDEQFF. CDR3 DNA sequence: TGTGCCAGCACCCAACACCGATTAGACGAGCAGTTCTTC.

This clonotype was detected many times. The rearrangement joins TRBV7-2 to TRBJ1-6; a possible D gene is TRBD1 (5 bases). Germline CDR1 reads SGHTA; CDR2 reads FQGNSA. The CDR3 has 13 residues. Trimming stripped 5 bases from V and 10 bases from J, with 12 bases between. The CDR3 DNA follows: TGTGCCAGCAGCCCGGCGGGGGGGTCACCCCTCCACTTT. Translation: CASSPAGGSPLHF.

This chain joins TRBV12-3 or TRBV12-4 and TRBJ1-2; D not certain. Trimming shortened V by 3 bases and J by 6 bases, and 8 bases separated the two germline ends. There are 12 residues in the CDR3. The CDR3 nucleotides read TGTGCCAGCAGTTTCGGACGGAATGGCTACACCTTC. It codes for CASSFGRNGYTF.

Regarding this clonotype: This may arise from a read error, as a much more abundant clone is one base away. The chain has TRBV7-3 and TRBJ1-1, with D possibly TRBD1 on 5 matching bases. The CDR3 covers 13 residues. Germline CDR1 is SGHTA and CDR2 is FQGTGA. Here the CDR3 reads CASSSGKRTVAFF. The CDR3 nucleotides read TGTGCCAGCAGCTCAGGGAAAAGGACTGTAGCTTTCTTT. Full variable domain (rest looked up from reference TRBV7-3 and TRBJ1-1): GAGVSQTPSNKVTEKGKYVELRCDPISGHTALYWYRQSLGQGPEFLIYFQGTGAADDSGLPNDRFFAVRPEGSVSTLKIQRTERGDSAVYLCASSSGKRTVAFFGQGTRLTVV.

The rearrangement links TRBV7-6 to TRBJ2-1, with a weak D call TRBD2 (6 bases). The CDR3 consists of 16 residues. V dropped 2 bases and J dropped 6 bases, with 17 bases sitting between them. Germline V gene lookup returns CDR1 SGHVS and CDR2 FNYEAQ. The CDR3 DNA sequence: TGTGCCAGCAGCTTACTTGGAGGGAGGTCCGCCAATGAGCAGTTCTTC. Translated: CASSLLGGRSANEQFF.

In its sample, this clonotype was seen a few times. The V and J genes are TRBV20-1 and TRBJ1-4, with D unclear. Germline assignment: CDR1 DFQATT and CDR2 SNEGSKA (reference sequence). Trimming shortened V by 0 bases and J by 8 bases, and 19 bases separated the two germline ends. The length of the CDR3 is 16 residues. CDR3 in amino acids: CSARDEYDILGEKLFF. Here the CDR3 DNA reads TGCAGTGCTAGAGATGAATACGATATCCTGGGGGAAAAACTGTTTTTT.

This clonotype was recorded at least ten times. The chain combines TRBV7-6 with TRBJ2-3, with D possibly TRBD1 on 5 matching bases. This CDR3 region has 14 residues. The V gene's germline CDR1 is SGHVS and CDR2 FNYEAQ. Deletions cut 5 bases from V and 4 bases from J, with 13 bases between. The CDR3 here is CASSQGSSPDTQYF. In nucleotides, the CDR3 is TGTGCCAGCAGCCAGGGTAGCAGTCCAGATACGCAGTATTTT.

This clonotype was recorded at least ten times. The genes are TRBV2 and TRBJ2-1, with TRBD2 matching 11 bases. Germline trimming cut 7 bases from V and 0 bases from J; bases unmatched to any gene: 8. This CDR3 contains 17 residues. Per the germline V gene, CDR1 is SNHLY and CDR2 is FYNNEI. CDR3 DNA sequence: TGTGCCAGCACGGGCCTAGCGGGGGGTACCTCCTACAATGAGCAGTTCTTC. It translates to CASTGLAGGTSYNEQFF. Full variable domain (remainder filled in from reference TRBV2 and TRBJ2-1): EPEVTQTPSHQVTQMGQEVILRCVPISNHLYFYWYRQILGQKVEFLVSFYNNEISEKSEIFDDQFSVERPDGSNFTLKIRSTKLEDSAMYFCASTGLAGGTSYNEQFFGPGTRLTVL.

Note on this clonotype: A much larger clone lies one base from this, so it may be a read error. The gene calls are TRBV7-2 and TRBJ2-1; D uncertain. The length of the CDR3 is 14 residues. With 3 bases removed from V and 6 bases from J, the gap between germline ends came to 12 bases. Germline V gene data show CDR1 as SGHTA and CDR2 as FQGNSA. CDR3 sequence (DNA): TGTGCCAGCAGCTTGTGGTACGGTCCCAATGAGCAGTTCTTC. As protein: CASSLWYGPNEQFF.

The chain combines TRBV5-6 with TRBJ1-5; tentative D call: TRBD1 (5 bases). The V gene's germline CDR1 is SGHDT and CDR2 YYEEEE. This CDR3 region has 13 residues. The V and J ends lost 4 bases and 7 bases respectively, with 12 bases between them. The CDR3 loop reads CASSGPRGQPQHF. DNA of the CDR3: TGTGCCAGCAGCGGACCGCGGGGGCAGCCCCAGCATTTT.

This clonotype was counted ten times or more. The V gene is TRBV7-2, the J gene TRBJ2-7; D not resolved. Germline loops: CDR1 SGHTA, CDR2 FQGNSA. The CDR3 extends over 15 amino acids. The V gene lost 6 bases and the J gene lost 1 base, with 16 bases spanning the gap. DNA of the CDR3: TGTGCCAGCAGTTTACAGCGTTATCAGTCCTACGAGCAGTACGTC. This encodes CASSLQRYQSYEQYV.

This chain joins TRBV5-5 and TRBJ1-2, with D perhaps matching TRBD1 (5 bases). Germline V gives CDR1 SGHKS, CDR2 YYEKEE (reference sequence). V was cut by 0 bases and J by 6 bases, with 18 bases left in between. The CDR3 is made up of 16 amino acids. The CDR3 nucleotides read TGTGCCAGCAGCTTGGCCCCGGCAGGGCCAGTGAATGGCTACACCTTC. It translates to CASSLAPAGPVNGYTF.

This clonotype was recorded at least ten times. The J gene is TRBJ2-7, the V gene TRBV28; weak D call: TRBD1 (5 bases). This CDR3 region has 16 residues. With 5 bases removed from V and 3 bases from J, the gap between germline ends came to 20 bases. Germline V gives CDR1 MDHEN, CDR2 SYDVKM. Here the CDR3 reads CASSGEDRGFLYEQYV. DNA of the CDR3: TGTGCCAGCAGTGGAGAGGATAGGGGTTTCCTCTACGAGCAGTACGTC.